Shown below are 17 T cell receptor beta chains from a single sample sequenced in a study of T-cell reconstitution after alpha-beta-depleted transplantation in children (dated by TCRdb to about 2016). Receptors were amplified or captured by PCR. The reads were generated on an Illumina HiSeq 2500. Molecular barcoding was employed in the preparation of TCR libraries, with unique molecular identifiers being used to normalize TCRbeta repertoire quantification. TCRdb's own reprocessing of the public reads used fastp at Q25 and MiXCR and kept productive beta chains. For every CDR3 protein sequence, its rows merge into one entry that carries the most common genes and DNA. In this sample the table shows roughly 200,000 distinct CDR3 sequences, about a tenth of which occur a single time. The top ten hold 28% of the sample. Read against the paper, the sample's treatment or condition label means: allogeneic hematopoietic cell transplantation with graft depleted of TCRalphabeta T cells and CD19 B cells.

Sequencing was performed on PBMCs, taken before TCRalphabeta/CD19-depleted stem cell transplant. The receptors stem from a child younger than two with acute myeloid leukemia, due to receive a stem cell transplant.

A note on this clonotype: This may arise from a read error, as a much more abundant clone is one base away. CDR3 nucleotides: TGCAGCGCTGAAGAACAGGGGGCGAGGAAGGGCTACACCTTC. Translating gives CSAEEQGARKGYTF. The rearrangement links TRBV29-1 to TRBJ1-2, with 9 bases that match TRBD1. This CDR3 has 14 residues. Germline lookup yields CDR1 SQVTM and CDR2 ANQGSEA.

This clonotype appeared a few times. The CDR3 nucleotides are TGTGCCAGCAGCTTAGTACTTGTGGGTTCAGACACAGATACGCAGTATTTT. This codes for CASSLVLVGSDTDTQYF. J is TRBJ2-3 and V is TRBV11-2; D uncertain. The CDR3 loop spans 17 amino acids. Deletions cut 1 base from V and 2 bases from J, with 16 bases between. Per the germline V gene, CDR1 is SGHAT and CDR2 is FQNNGV.

This clonotype has at least ten counts. V gene TRBV27 combines with J gene TRBJ2-5; D gene ambiguous. CDR1 MNHEY and CDR2 SMNVEV come from the germline V gene (reference sequence). There are 13 residues in the CDR3. The germline V and J ends were trimmed by 4 bases and 4 bases, with 10 bases remaining between them. The CDR3 sequence: CASSSRIGETQYF. DNA of the CDR3: TGTGCCAGCAGTTCTAGGATCGGAGAGACCCAGTACTTC.

Of note for this clonotype: One base away lies a much larger clone, so this may be a sequencing read error. The chain has TRBV7-3 and TRBJ2-1, with 9 bases lining up with TRBD2. Germline V gene sequence: CDR1 SGHTA, CDR2 FQGTGA. CDR3 length: 14 residues. J gave up 6 bases and V 5 bases, and 5 bases lay outside the gene matches. CDR3 nucleotides: TGTGCCAGCAGCCTCAGCGGGAGGATCAATGAGCAGTTCTTC. Protein sequence: CASSLSGRINEQFF.

The V gene is TRBV5-1, the J gene TRBJ2-7, with D perhaps TRBD1 or TRBD2 (6 bases each). V shed 1 base and J shed 5 bases, with 13 bases lying between them. The CDR3 is 14 residues long. Germline values: CDR1 SGHRS, CDR2 YFSETQ. The CDR3 coding sequence is TGCGCCAGCAGCTTGCGGGGGCCGCTTGACGAGCAGTACTTC. Its protein is CASSLRGPLDEQYF.

This clonotype was observed at least ten times. CDR3 residues: CSAAGTSDYEQYF. The CDR3 bases are TGCAGTGCTGCCGGGACTAGCGACTACGAGCAGTACTTC. The V call is TRBV20-1, the J call TRBJ2-7; 10 bases agree with TRBD2. Germline lookup yields CDR1 DFQATT and CDR2 SNEGSKA (reference sequence). The CDR3 is 13 residues long. The V and J ends lost 5 bases and 3 bases, in that order; junction bases with no gene match: 4.

This clonotype was recorded at least ten times. V usage is TRBV29-1 and J usage is TRBJ1-2; D is undetermined. The CDR3 sequence is 12 residues long. V shed 3 bases and J shed 9 bases, with 14 bases lying between them. Germline V gene lookup returns CDR1 SQVTM and CDR2 ANQGSEA. Here the CDR3 DNA reads TGCAGCGTTGATCCACAGACGGGTCGCTACACCTTC. Translating gives CSVDPQTGRYTF. Together with reference TRBV29-1 and TRBJ1-2, the CDR3 gives the full variable domain: SAVISQKPSRDICQRGTSLTIQCQVDSQVTMMFWYRQQPGQSLTLIATANQGSEATYESGFVIDKFPISRPNLTFSTLTVSNMSPEDSSIYLCSVDPQTGRYTFGSGTRLTVV.

This clonotype was observed at least ten times. The V call is TRBV24-1, the J call TRBJ2-3, with D unresolved. CDR3 size: 13 residues. Germline CDR1 reads KGHDR; CDR2 reads SFDVKD. Trimming pared 10 bases from V and 0 bases from J, leaving 10 bases between. CDR3 sequence: CATSLESTDTQYF. The CDR3 bases are TGTGCCACGTCGCTAGAGAGCACAGATACGCAGTATTTT.

CDR3 in DNA: TGCAGCGTTGCAGTACAGGGGACGATTAATGAAAAACTGTTTTTT. Protein product: CSVAVQGTINEKLFF. The J gene is TRBJ1-4, the V gene TRBV29-1; the match to TRBD1 covers 7 bases. Trimming removed 4 bases from V and 4 bases from J; junction bases left unmatched: 9. From germline, CDR1 is SQVTM and CDR2 ANQGSEA. The CDR3 loop spans 15 amino acids.

This clonotype was detected many times. V usage is TRBV4-2 and J usage is TRBJ2-2, with D maybe TRBD2 (5 bases). V lost 4 bases and J lost 6, with 9 bases in between. Per germline, CDR1 LGHNA and CDR2 YNFKEQ. The CDR3 length is 13 residues. The CDR3 coding sequence is TGTGCCAGCAGCCCAGACGGGGCCGGGGAGCTGTTTTTT. This translates into CASSPDGAGELFF.

This clonotype was counted many times. The V and J genes are TRBV2 and TRBJ2-1; D not certain. Deletions cut 2 bases from V and 7 bases from J, with 12 bases between. The CDR3 length is 14 residues. Germline CDR1 is SNHLY and CDR2 is FYNNEI. In DNA form, the CDR3 reads TGTGCCAGCAGTGAATCCGGTCCGCTGAATGAGCAGTTCTTC. Protein: CASSESGPLNEQFF.

Ten or more counts support this clonotype. V usage is TRBV5-4 and J usage is TRBJ2-2; 8 nucleotides agree with TRBD1. CDR3 length: 15 residues. V lost 0 bases, J lost 7 bases, and 5 bases stayed unmatched. Germline V gene data show CDR1 as SGHNT and CDR2 as YYREEE (reference sequence). CDR3 sequence reads: CASSLVSGGGGELFF. Here the CDR3 DNA reads TGTGCCAGCAGCTTGGTGTCAGGGGGCGGCGGGGAGCTGTTTTTT.

There are a few counts of this clonotype. V usage is TRBV23-1 and J usage is TRBJ1-1, with 11 nucleotides matching TRBD1. TRBV23-1 is placed among ORFs of uncertain function. This CDR3 is built from 14 residues. The junction had 2 bases not matched to a gene; V was cut back by 3 bases and J by 5 bases. The CDR3 sequence is CASSHRDRGTEAFF. DNA of the CDR3: TGCGCCAGCAGTCACCGGGACAGGGGGACTGAAGCTTTCTTT.

Regarding this clonotype: This clone may be a read error of a much larger clone one base away. The rearrangement links TRBV11-2 to TRBJ1-2, with 7 bases identical to TRBD1. Germline values: CDR1 SGHAT, CDR2 FQNNGV. CDR3 size: 18 residues. The V and J ends lost 3 bases and 4 bases, in that order; junction bases with no gene match: 17. The CDR3 region has the DNA TGTGCCAGCAGCTTCCCAGGGGGGGGAGACCTCCTTCGCTATGGCTACACCTTC. It specifies CASSFPGGGDLLRYGYTF.

This clonotype was picked up many times. The chain combines TRBV20-1 with TRBJ2-1; 10 bases fit TRBD2. Germline V gene sequence: CDR1 DFQATT, CDR2 SNEGSKA (reference sequence). The CDR3 spans 14 residues. This CDR3 is CSSTSGTRGDEQFF. The CDR3 bases are TGCAGCTCTACTAGCGGGACCCGGGGGGATGAGCAGTTCTTC.

Only a few counts were recorded for this clonotype. The V call is TRBV18, the J call TRBJ2-3; 11 nucleotides align to TRBD2. Germline CDR1 reads KGHSH; CDR2 reads LQKENI. V gave up 0 bases and J gave up 2 bases; unmatched junction bases: 4. The CDR3 is 17 amino acids. The CDR3 reads CASSPPTSGVTTDTQYF. DNA of the CDR3: TGTGCCAGCTCACCACCGACTAGCGGGGTCACCACAGATACGCAGTATTTT.

This clonotype was seen many times. This sequence joins TRBV6-2 or TRBV6-3 and TRBJ2-3; 7 bases align to TRBD1. The CDR3 covers 16 residues. V trimming: 6 bases; J trimming: 2 bases; junction bases outside the gene matches: 11. CDR1 MNHEY and CDR2 SVGEGT come from the germline V gene. In DNA, the CDR3 is TGTGCCAGCAGCCGTGGACGAGGGGGCGTCACAGATACGCAGTATTTT. The encoded protein is CASSRGRGGVTDTQYF.